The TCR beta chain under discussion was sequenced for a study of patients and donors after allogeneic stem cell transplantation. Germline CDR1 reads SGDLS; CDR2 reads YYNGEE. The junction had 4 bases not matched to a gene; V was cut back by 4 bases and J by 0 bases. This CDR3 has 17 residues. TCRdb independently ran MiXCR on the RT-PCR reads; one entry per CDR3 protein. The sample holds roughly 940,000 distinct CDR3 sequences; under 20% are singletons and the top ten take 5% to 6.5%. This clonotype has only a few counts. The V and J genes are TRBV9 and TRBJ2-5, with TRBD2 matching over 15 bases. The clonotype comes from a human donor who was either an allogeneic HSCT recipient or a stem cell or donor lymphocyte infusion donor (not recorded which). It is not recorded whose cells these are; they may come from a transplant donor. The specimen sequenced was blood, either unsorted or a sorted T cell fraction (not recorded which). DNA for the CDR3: TGTGCCAGCAGCAAGGGACTAGCGGGGGGCAACCAAGAGACCCAGTACTTC. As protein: CASSKGLAGGNQETQYF.